This T cell receptor (beta chain) was captured by sequencing in a study of T cell responses to AZD1222 COVID-19 vaccine (dated by TCRdb to the early 2020s). For the wider study: AZD1222 recipients given second doses at about 4 weeks or at about 12 weeks were pooled, since spike-specific TCR depth and breadth were not found to differ between the two schedules. A total of 230 to 250 trial participants underwent TCR sequencing, of whom some 200 had received two doses of AZD1222 and roughly 26 had received two doses of the MenACWY control vaccine. Trial participants were enrolled by age into 18-55, 56-69 and 70-plus year subgroups, with approximately 150, 28 and 58 TCR-sequenced participants respectively.

The CDR3 regions of human TCRbeta chains were analyzed by immunosequencing. The authors' analysis ran thus. TCRs in the repertoires were matched against a reference library of SARS-CoV-2-specific TCRs that had been generated with the MIRA antigen-specificity platform. Breadth was defined as the fraction of unique TCRs that were SARS-CoV-2-associated, and depth was defined as the fraction of total T cells that were SARS-CoV-2-associated. Using the MIRA data, every spike-specific TCR was mapped to the spike region that the TCR reacted to and assigned to either a CD4 or a CD8 class. Log10-transformed breadth and depth values were compared by one-way ANOVA with Sidak's multiple comparisons tests. Drawn from immuneACCESS, this table holds only the in-frame rearrangements with V and J called that TCRdb kept. Clones are partly lost; checked studies trace under half to an unresolved V gene and leave the rest unexplained. That table is the source of V, J and clone size, and D and trimming were worked out from the DNA. This sample lists 150,000 to 200,000 clones; about 95% were detected once. The top ten hold approximately 0.69% of the sample.

The CDR3, from cysteine to phenylalanine, totals 13 residues. The CDR3 DNA has 39 bases and is translated from base 1. Between the V and J ends, shortened by 0 bases and 7 bases respectively, the junction contains 8 bases. Based on the germline V gene, the CDR1 and CDR2 sequences are SGDLS and YYNGEE. Interpreted using the paper, the time point label stands for: baseline before first vaccination. Vaccinee samples came from UK trials COV001 and COV002, including a single-blind randomized controlled phase 2/3 trial of AZD1222 (ChAdOx1 nCoV-19) in healthy adults. Trial participant PBMC samples were collected at day 0 and day 28 after the second dose for TCRbeta chain sequencing. The investigation overall reported the following: Conclusions about previously exposed vaccinees were limited because only six AZD1222 recipients were SARS-CoV-2 seropositive at baseline. Participants were mostly white British, with more females than males. The authors suggested clonal diversity may have been underestimated. After two AZD1222 doses, both the breadth and the depth of spike-specific TCRs were significantly higher than at day 0 and than in MenACWY recipients. Nearly half of unique spike-specific TCRs reportedly recognized epitopes outside regions mutated in the B.1.351 and B.1.1.7 variants. In the small 56-69-year group, the increase in depth fell short of significance, most likely because of low power. The vaccine-associated CD4 TCRs covered the entire spike protein, and the dominant responses fell in regions 160-218 and 743-854. Because no samples from the day 14 peak response were available, repertoires could be characterized only after the peak T cell response.

Comments on this clone: The antigen this receptor binds is unknown. The sample holds no much larger clone one base away, and base qualities are not on file.

The TCR was taken from an adult in good health. Sample: peripheral blood, taken on day 0 of AZD1222 vaccination. The chain uses TRBV9 and TRBJ2-1; the D gene identity is not certain. CDR3 reads: CASSVGEINEQFF. In nucleotides, the sequence is TGTGCCAGCAGCGTAGGTGAGATTAATGAGCAGTTCTTC.